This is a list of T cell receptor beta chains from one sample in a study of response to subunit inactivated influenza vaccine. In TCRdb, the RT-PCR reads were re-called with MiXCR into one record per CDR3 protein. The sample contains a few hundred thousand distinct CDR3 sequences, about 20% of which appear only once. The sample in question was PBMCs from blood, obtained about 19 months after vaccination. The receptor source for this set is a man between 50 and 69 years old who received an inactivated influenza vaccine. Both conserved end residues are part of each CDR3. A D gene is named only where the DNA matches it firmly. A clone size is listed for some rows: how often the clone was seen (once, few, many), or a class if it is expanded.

DNA: TGTGCCAGCGCTCAGGGGGCCGGGCAGTACTTC; CDR3: CASAQGAGQYF; J: TRBJ2-7; V: TRBV6-2/TRBV6-3; length: 11; D: TRBD1; size: .
DNA: TGTGCCAGCAGGATTGGACAGGGCGCCTATGGCTACACCTTC; CDR3: CASRIGQGAYGYTF; J: TRBJ1-2; V: TRBV12-3/TRBV12-4; length: 14; D: TRBD1; size: few
DNA: TGTGCCAGCAGTTACTTGACCGGGGAGCTGTTTTTT; CDR3: CASSYLTGELFF; J: TRBJ2-2; V: TRBV6-2/TRBV6-3; length: 12; D: .; size: .
DNA: TGTGCCTGGAGTGTAGGACCCGCCTACGAGCAGTACTTC; CDR3: CAWSVGPAYEQYF; J: TRBJ2-7; V: TRBV30; length: 13; D: .; size: .
DNA: TGCAGTGCTAGAGATACGGCAGGGAAGCCTAACTATGGCTACACCTTC; CDR3: CSARDTAGKPNYGYTF; J: TRBJ1-2; V: TRBV20-1; length: 16; D: .; size: .
DNA: TGTGCCAGCAGCTTAGGTTTTCGAGCGGGGTTACAAGAGACCCAGTACTTC; CDR3: CASSLGFRAGLQETQYF; J: TRBJ2-5; V: TRBV7-8; length: 17; D: TRBD2; size: .
DNA: TGTGCCAGCAGCTTAGTCGCAGCCCAAGAGACCCAGTACTTC; CDR3: CASSLVAAQETQYF; J: TRBJ2-5; V: TRBV11-2; length: 14; D: .; size: few
DNA: TGTGCCAGCAGTGCTGGGGGTTTGGACAGGGGGATTTGGAGGAGGACTGAAGCTTTCTTT; CDR3: CASSAGGLDRGIWRRTEAFF; J: TRBJ1-1; V: TRBV12-3/TRBV12-4; length: 20; D: TRBD1; size: few
DNA: TGTGCCAGCACCCCCAGGGCAGACACTGAAGCTTTCTTT; CDR3: CASTPRADTEAFF; J: TRBJ1-1; V: TRBV7-9; length: 13; D: .; size: .
DNA: TGTGCCAGCAGCTCTCTACCCCAGGGGGCGTTGGGGGAGCTGTTTTTT; CDR3: CASSSLPQGALGELFF; J: TRBJ2-2; V: TRBV5-4; length: 16; D: TRBD1; size: .
DNA: TGCGCCAGCAGCTGGGCACCCGGGACAGGGATGAACACTGAAGCTTTCTTT; CDR3: CASSWAPGTGMNTEAFF; J: TRBJ1-1; V: TRBV5-1; length: 17; D: TRBD1; size: many
DNA: TGTGCCACCCGTGGGACTAGCGGGAGGGGGGGCAATGAGCAGTTCTTC; CDR3: CATRGTSGRGGNEQFF; J: TRBJ2-1; V: TRBV10-3; length: 16; D: TRBD2; size: few
DNA: TGCGCCAGCAGCTTGGATGGAATCCCCCAGCATTTT; CDR3: CASSLDGIPQHF; J: TRBJ1-5; V: TRBV5-1; length: 12; D: .; size: few
DNA: TGTGCCAGCAGCCAGTGGACAGCCCGAGAAGCTTTCTTT; CDR3: CASSQWTAREAFF; J: TRBJ1-1; V: TRBV14; length: 13; D: .; size: few
DNA: TGCAGTGCTAGAGTAACAGGGATGAACTCTGGAAACACCATATATTTT; CDR3: CSARVTGMNSGNTIYF; J: TRBJ1-3; V: TRBV20-1; length: 16; D: .; size: many
DNA: TGTGCCAGCAGCCCTACAGCCTACGAGCAGTACTTC; CDR3: CASSPTAYEQYF; J: TRBJ2-7; V: TRBV7-2; length: 12; D: .; size: .